This T cell receptor beta chain emerged from a study of multiple sclerosis patients with progressive multifocal leukoencephalopathy (dated by TCRdb to the late 2010s). General notes on the study: Five MS patients treated with natalizumab who did not develop PML were sampled longitudinally as controls. Peripheral T and B cells were examined in MS patients who developed PML (4 under natalizumab, 1 after alemtuzumab) and in treated patients who did not develop PML. Longitudinal follow-up was performed in two natalizumab-treated patients who later developed PML, from before therapy through 6 and 12 months to PML onset. The goal of the study was to detect any JC virus-specific or public T-cell expansions that arose at the time of PML onset.

Using the immunoSEQ two-step multiplex PCR at survey-level depth, TRB CDR3 regions were amplified from genomic DNA. Synthetic inline TR CDR3 controls covering all V-J pairings were spiked into each PCR to estimate template counts and remove amplification bias. Reads were processed so that amplification and sequencing bias were reduced, and quantification was performed against synthetic TR CDR3 analogs. As for the authors' bioinformatics: In ImmunoSEQ Analyzer, raw data were processed so that out-of-frame sequences and CDR3s with stop codons were removed, with gene names following IMGT nomenclature. Normalized Shannon entropy, defined as 1 minus Pielou's evenness, was used to summarize repertoire diversity. TRB sequences were treated as identical only when sharing V gene, J gene and CDR3. Public PML clonotypes were defined as CDR3s shared by two or more PML-onset samples but absent from earlier samples, from controls, and from public databases. Positional CDR3 amino acid composition was analyzed in Skylign with the observed count method. Entries here come from immuneACCESS through TCRdb and include only in-frame sequences with V and J called. Some clones fail to appear in such tables; in the studies checked, an unresolved V gene covers under half of the shortfall, and the cause of the remainder is unknown. V and J calls and clone size are as listed in that table; D and trimming were resolved from the DNA. The table for this sample lists tens of thousands of clones; more than 75% of them were counted only once. 1.1% of the sample is in the top ten clones.

As concerns this clone: The antigen this receptor binds is unknown. No much larger clonotype is one base removed from it; base qualities were not supplied.

This specimen's time point label, per the study, means: before natalizumab initiation. All listed patients had previously received interferon beta, and all PML patients were female. Blood samples for T0 were taken before the first natalizumab infusion. Ficoll-Hypaque density gradient centrifugation was used to isolate peripheral blood mononuclear cells. V ends up 3 bases short and J 6 bases short, with an unmatched junction base count of 3. Including cysteine and phenylalanine, the CDR3 has 14 amino acids. Just the 42-base CDR3 DNA is kept, in frame starting at base 1. In the germline V gene, CDR1 corresponds to SGDLS and CDR2 to YYNGEE. The investigation overall reported the following: Analysis was restricted to peripheral blood, although for natalizumab-associated PML, cerebrospinal fluid or brain lymphocytes might be more informative. Given the small, descriptive cohort, it remained unclear whether the study findings reflect JC virus infection or general immunocompromise. Only PML patients had TRB clones above 0.5% frequency, but the clones expanded at PML onset were already present before and during natalizumab therapy. When PML developed, no shared TRBV or TRBJ gene usage and no preferred TRBV-TRBJ pairings were found. Lower normalized Shannon entropy suggested less diverse TRB repertoires in most PML patients, whereas the natalizumab-treated controls showed values near 1.

The sequence was obtained from a human donor with multiple sclerosis. The sequenced sample was PBMCs. The V and J segments used are TRBV9 and TRBJ2-3; 11 junctional bases match TRBD1. The CDR3 corresponds to CASSEDRGRDTQYF. The bases read TGTGCCAGCAGCGAGGACAGGGGGCGGGATACGCAGTATTTT. The CDR3 plus the reference TRBV9 and TRBJ2-3 genes for the other parts give the full variable domain: DSGVTQTPKHLITATGQRVTLRCSPRSGDLSVYWYQQSLDQGLQFLIQYYNGEERAKGNILERFSAQQFPDLHSELNLSSLELGDSALYFCASSEDRGRDTQYFGPGTRLTVL.